The entry that follows covers one TCR beta chain sequence. This clonotype was counted ten times or more. The antigen this receptor binds is unknown. It has no much larger one-base neighbor in the sample; base qualities were not kept. Ficoll-Paque density gradient centrifugation was used to isolate PBMCs. Instrument on record: Illumina NovaSeq 6000. Using 5'RACE with constant-segment primers, TCRalpha and TCRbeta cDNA libraries were constructed, with sample barcodes and unique molecular identifiers added in the process. Trizol reagent was used to extract RNA from every sample. The libraries were amplified in two PCR steps, and the second step added a second sample barcode and Illumina TruSeq adapters. Sequencing of the libraries was done on an Illumina NovaSeq, producing 2 x 150 bp paired-end reads. In the paper's pipeline: Demultiplexing of reads and collapsing into UMI-guided consensus sequences were performed with migec v1.2.7. Using mixcr v2.1.11, the UMI consensuses were aligned to TRA and TRB V and J templates and assembled into clonotypes. A clonotype was counted as expanded or contracted only if both edgeR and NoisET called the change significant, with noise models trained on biological replicates. For edgeR calls, the cutoffs were a false discovery rate-adjusted p below 0.01 and a log2 fold-change threshold of 1. As an exploratory analysis of dynamics, max-normalized trajectories of the 1000 most abundant clonotypes were examined by PCA with hierarchical clustering. The CD4 or CD8 phenotype of responding clones was assigned using the separately sequenced CD4+ and CD8+ repertoires. TCRdb reanalyzed the raw reads on its own, using fastp at Q25 for trimming and MiXCR for clone calling, and kept in-frame beta chains. Duplicate CDR3 protein sequences are folded into a single record with the most common DNA and genes. The V and J calls, along with clone size, are taken from TCRdb and not from the paper's own processing. The sample has 450,000 to 650,000 distinct CDR3 sequences on record, about 22% of them singletons. Together, the top ten hold approximately 8.4% of the sample.

The sample belongs to a study of T-cell memory formation after mild COVID-19 (dated by TCRdb to the early 2020s). Regarding the complete study: TCR sequence clusters from the two donors were largely donor specific. Longitudinal TCRalpha and TCRbeta repertoire sequencing tracked T-cell clones expanding and contracting after mild COVID-19 in a couple of donors. Two young, previously healthy adult volunteers, one female and one male, were included in the cohort. The study at large found these results: Some responding clones were detected in pre-infection memory, which suggested that pre-existing cross-reactive memory T cells had joined the SARS-CoV-2 response. SARS-CoV-2 specificity was not confirmed for the second-wave clones peaking on day 37. Contracting CD4+ clones appeared mostly in the CM and EM memory subsets, whereas CD8+ clones were enriched in EMRA. Only two mild cases were covered by the study, and larger cohorts that include severe cases with pre-infection samples were considered necessary. Clones that contracted from day 15 to 85 showed balanced CD4/CD8 phenotypes, whereas a second wave of clones that expanded from day 15 to 37 leaned towards CD4+.

The receptor comes from an adult woman who had mild COVID-19 (a few samples of this study predate the infection). The sample titles of this study are shuffled in the database, so cell type and time point are left out; the donor was told from shared clones. Sequencing was done on a sample of PBMCs or a T cell subset sorted from them (not recorded which).

The DNA is TGCGCCAGCTCGTCAGGGGAACCCTACGAGCAGTACTTC. This is translated as CASSSGEPYEQYF. The chain uses TRBV5-1 and TRBJ2-7, and possibly TRBD1, on 6 matching bases. The germline V gene specifies SGHRS as CDR1 and YFSETQ as CDR2. The trim is 7 bases for V and 2 bases for J, with a gap of 13 bases between the germline ends. Counted from cysteine to phenylalanine, this CDR3 has 13 amino acids. Here the CDR3 DNA is all that survives: 39 bases in frame from base 1.